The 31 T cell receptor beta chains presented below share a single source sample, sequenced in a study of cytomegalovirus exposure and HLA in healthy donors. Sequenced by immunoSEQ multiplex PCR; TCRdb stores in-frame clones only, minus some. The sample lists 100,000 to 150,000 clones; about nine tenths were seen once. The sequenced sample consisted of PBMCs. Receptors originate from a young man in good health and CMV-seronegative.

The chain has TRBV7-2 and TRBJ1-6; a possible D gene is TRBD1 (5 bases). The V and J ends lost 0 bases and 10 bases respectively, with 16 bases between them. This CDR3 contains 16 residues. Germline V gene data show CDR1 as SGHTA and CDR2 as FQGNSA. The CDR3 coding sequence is TGTGCCAGCAGCTTAGCGCCTCAGGGCTCGAGGTCACCCCTCCACTTT. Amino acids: CASSLAPQGSRSPLHF.

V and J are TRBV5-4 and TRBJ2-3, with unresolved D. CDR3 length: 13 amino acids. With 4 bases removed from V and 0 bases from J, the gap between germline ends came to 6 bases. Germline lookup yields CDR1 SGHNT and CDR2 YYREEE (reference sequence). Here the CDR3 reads CASSPLSTDTQYF. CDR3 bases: TGTGCCAGCAGCCCTCTCAGCACAGATACGCAGTATTTT.

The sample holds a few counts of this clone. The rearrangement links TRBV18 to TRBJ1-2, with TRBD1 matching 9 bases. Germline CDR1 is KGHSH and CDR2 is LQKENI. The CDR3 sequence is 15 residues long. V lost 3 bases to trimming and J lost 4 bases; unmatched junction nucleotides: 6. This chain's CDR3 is CASSPTGQGSYGYTF. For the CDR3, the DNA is TGTGCCAGCTCACCGACGGGACAGGGAAGCTATGGCTACACCTTC.

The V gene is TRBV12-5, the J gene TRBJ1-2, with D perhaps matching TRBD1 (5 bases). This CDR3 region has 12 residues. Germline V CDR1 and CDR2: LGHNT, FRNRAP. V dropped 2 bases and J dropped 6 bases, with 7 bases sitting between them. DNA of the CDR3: TGTGCTAGTGGTTTGACCAGGGATGGCTACACCTTC. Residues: CASGLTRDGYTF.

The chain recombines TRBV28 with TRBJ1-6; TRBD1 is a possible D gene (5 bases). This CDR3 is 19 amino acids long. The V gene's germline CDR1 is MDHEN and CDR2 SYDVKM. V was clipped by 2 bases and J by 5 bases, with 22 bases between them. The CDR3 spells CASSLPAGQAFSNNSPLHF. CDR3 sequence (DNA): TGTGCCAGCAGTTTACCGGCGGGGCAGGCCTTCTCGAATAATTCACCCCTCCACTTT.

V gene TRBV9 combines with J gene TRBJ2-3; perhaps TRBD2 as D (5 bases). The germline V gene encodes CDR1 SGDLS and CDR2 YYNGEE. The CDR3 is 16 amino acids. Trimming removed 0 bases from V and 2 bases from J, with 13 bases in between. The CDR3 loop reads CASSVGIGKFTDTQYF. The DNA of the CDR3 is TGTGCCAGCAGCGTAGGGATCGGGAAATTCACAGATACGCAGTATTTT.

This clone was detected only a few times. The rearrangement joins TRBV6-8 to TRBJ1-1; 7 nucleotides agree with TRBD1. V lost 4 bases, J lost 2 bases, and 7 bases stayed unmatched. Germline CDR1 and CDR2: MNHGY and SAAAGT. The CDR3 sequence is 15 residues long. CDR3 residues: CASSFLTGVNTEAFF. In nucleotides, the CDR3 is TGTGCCAGCAGTTTTCTAACAGGGGTCAACACTGAAGCTTTCTTT.

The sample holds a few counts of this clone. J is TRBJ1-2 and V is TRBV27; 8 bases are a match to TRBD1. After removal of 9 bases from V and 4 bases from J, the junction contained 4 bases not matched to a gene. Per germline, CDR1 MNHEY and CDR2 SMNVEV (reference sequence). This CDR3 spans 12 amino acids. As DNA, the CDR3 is TGTGCCAGTAGGACAGGGCTCTATGGCTACACCTTC. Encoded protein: CASRTGLYGYTF.

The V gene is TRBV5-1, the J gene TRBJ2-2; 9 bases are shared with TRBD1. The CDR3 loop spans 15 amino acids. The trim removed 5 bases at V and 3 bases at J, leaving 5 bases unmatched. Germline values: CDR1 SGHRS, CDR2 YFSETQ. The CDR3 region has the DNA TGCGCCAGCAGTGGACAGGGGAGCGACACCGGGGAGCTGTTTTTT. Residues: CASSGQGSDTGELFF.

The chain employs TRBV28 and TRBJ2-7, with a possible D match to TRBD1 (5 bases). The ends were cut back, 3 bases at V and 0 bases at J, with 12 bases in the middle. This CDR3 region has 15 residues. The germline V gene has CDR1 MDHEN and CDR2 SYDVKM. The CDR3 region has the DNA TGTGCCAGCAGTTTGGTACAGGAGATCTCCTACGAGCAGTACTTC. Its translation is CASSLVQEISYEQYF.

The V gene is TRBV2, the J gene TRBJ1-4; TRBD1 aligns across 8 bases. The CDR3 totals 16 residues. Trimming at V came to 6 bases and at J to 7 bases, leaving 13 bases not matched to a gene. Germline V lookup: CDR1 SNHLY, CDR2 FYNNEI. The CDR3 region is CASRAQGVAVAEKLFF. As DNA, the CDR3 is TGTGCCAGCAGGGCACAGGGGGTGGCGGTTGCTGAAAAACTGTTTTTT.

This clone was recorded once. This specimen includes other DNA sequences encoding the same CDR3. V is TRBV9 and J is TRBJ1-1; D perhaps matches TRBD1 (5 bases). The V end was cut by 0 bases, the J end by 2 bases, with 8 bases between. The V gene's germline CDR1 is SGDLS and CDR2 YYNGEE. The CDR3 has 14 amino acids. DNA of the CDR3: TGTGCCAGCAGCGTAGCGACAGCCAACACTGAAGCTTTCTTT. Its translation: CASSVATANTEAFF.

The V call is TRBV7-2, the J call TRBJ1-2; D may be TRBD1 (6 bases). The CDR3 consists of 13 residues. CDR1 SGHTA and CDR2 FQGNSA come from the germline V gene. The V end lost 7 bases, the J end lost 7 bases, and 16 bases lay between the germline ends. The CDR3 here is CASTLGGGFGYTF. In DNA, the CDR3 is TGTGCCAGCACCCTAGGGGGGGGATTTGGCTACACCTTC.

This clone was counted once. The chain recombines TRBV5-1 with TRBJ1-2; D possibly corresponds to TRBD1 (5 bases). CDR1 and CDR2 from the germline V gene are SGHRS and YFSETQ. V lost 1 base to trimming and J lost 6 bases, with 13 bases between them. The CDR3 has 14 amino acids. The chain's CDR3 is CASSLFGGENGYTF. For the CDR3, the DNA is TGCGCCAGCAGCTTGTTCGGGGGGGAGAATGGCTACACCTTC.

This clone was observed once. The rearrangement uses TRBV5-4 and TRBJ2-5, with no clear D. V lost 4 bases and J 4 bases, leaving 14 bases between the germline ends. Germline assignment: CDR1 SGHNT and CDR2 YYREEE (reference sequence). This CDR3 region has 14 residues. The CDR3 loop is CASSPVAPGETQYF. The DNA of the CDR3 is TGTGCCAGCAGCCCGGTCGCACCGGGAGAGACCCAGTACTTC.

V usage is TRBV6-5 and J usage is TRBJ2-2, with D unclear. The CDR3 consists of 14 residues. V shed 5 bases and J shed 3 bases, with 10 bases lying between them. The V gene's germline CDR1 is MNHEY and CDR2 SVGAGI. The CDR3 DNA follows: TGTGCCAGCAGTCTCGGGTATGACACCGGGGAGCTGTTTTTT. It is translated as CASSLGYDTGELFF.

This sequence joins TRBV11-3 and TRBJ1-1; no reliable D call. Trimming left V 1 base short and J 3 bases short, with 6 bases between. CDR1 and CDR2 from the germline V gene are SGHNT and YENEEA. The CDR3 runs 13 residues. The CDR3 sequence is CASSLGVYTEAFF. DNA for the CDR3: TGTGCCAGCAGCTTAGGAGTTTACACTGAAGCTTTCTTT.

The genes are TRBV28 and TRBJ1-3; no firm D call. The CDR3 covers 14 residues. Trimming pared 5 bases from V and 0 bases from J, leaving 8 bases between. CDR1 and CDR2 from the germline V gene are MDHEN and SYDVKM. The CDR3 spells CASSPRGSGNTIYF. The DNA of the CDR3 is TGTGCCAGCAGTCCCCGGGGCTCTGGAAACACCATATATTTT.

CDR3 loop: CASSLNSGGVTYEQYF. For the CDR3, the DNA is TGTGCCAGCAGCTTGAACAGCGGGGGGGTCACCTACGAGCAGTACTTC. This chain uses TRBV5-6 with TRBJ2-7; 10 bases fit TRBD2. Germline assignment: CDR1 SGHDT and CDR2 YYEEEE. CDR3 length equals 16 residues. The J segment lost 2 bases and the V segment lost 1 base, leaving 6 bases of the junction unmatched.

CDR3 in DNA: TGCGCCAGCAGCTTGGGGGAGAGCACAGATACGCAGTATTTT. This encodes CASSLGESTDTQYF. The chain has TRBV5-1 and TRBJ2-3; D perhaps matches TRBD2 (5 bases). CDR3 length: 14 amino acids. The ends were cut back, 0 bases at V and 0 bases at J, with 5 bases in the middle. Germline CDR1 SGHRS, CDR2 YFSETQ. Full variable domain (rest looked up from reference TRBV5-1 and TRBJ2-3): KAGVTQTPRYLIKTRGQQVTLSCSPISGHRSVSWYQQTPGQGLQFLFEYFSETQRNKGNFPGRFSGRQFSNSRSEMNVSTLELGDSALYLCASSLGESTDTQYFGPGTRLTVL.

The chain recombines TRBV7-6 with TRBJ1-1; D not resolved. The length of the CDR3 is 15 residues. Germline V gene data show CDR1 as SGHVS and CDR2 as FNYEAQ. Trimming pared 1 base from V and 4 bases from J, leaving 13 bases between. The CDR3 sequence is CASSLGGGWGTEAFF. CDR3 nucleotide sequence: TGTGCCAGCAGCTTAGGGGGAGGGTGGGGCACTGAAGCTTTCTTT.

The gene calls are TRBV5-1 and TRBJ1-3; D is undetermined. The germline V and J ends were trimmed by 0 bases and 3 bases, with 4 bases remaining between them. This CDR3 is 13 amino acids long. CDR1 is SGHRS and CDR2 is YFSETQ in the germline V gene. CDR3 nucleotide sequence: TGCGCCAGCAGCTTGGATAGTGGAAACACCATATATTTT. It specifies CASSLDSGNTIYF.

The CDR3, as DNA: TGTGCCAGCAGCTCCTCCCCGGCCTACAATGAGCAGTTCTTC. It translates to CASSSSPAYNEQFF. The V and J genes are TRBV7-9 and TRBJ2-1; D gene unclear. This CDR3 has 14 amino acids. The germline CDR1 and CDR2 sequences are SEHNR and FQNEAQ (reference sequence). Trimming shortened V by 4 bases and J by 2 bases, and 9 bases separated the two germline ends.

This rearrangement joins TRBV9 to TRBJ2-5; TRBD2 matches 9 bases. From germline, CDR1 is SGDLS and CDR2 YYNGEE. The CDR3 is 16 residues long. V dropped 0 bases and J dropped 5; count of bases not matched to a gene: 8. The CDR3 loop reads CASSVAAGGGYETQYF. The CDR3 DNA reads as TGTGCCAGCAGCGTAGCAGCGGGGGGCGGGTATGAGACCCAGTACTTC.

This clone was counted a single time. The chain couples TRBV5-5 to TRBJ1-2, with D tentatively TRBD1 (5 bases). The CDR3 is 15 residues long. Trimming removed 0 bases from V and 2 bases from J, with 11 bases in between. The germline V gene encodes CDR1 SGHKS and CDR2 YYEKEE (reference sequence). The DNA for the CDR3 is TGTGCCAGCAGCTTGGAAGGGGTCCGAAACTATGGCTACACCTTC. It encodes CASSLEGVRNYGYTF. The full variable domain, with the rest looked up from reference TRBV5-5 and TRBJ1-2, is DAGVTQSPTHLIKTRGQQVTLRCSPISGHKSVSWYQQVLGQGPQFIFQYYEKEERGRGNFPDRFSARQFPNYSSELNVNALLLGDSALYLCASSLEGVRNYGYTFGSGTRLTVV.

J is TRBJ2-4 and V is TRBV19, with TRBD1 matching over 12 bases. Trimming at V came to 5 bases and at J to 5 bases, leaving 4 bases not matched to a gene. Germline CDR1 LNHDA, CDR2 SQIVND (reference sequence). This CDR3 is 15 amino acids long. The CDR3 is CASSSGTGGENIQYF. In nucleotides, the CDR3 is TGTGCCAGTAGTTCAGGGACAGGGGGCGAAAACATTCAGTACTTC.

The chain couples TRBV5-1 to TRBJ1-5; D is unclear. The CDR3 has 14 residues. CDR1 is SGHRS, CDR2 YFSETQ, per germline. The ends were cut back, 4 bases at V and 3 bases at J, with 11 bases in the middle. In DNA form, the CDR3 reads TGCGCCAGCAGCCGCGACGGGTACAATCAGCCCCAGCATTTT. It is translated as CASSRDGYNQPQHF.

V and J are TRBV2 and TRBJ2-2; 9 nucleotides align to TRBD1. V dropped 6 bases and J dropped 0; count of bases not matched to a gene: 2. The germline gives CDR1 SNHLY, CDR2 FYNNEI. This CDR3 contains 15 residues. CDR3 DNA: TGTGCCAGCAGACGACAGGGGGCGAACACCGGGGAGCTGTTTTTT. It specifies CASRRQGANTGELFF.

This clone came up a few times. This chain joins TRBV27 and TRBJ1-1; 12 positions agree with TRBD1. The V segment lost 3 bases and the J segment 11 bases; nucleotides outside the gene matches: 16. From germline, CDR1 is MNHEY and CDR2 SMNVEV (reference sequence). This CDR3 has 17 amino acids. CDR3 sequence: CASSLRGVRDRGPEAFF. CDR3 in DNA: TGTGCCAGCAGTTTGAGGGGAGTACGGGACAGGGGGCCCGAGGCTTTCTTT.

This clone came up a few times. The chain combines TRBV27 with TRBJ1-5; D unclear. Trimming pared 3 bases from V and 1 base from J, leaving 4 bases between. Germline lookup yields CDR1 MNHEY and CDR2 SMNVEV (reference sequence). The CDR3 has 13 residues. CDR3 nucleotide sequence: TGTGCCAGCAGTTTTATGAGCAATCAGCCCCAGCATTTT. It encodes CASSFMSNQPQHF.

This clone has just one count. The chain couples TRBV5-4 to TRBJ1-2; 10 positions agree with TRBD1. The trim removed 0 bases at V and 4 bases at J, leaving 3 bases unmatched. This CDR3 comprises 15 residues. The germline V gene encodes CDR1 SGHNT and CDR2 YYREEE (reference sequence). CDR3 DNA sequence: TGTGCCAGCAGCTTGGGGGACAGGGGACTCTATGGCTACACCTTC. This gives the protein CASSLGDRGLYGYTF.